The next 17 T cell receptor beta chains were all read from a single sample in a study of T cells in Graves' hyperthyroidism and ophthalmopathy. RNA transcripts yielded amplified TCR beta CDR3 regions. During a first-round RT-PCR of the TCR CDR3, the HTBI primer set was used. TCRdb re-derived calls from the multiplex PCR reads in MiXCR, one entry per CDR3 protein. The data show 540,000 or so distinct CDR3 sequences, about half seen once. Sequencing was carried out using peripheral blood or thyroid tissue (not recorded which). The receptors come from an adult woman with Graves' disease, either hyperthyroidism or ophthalmopathy (not recorded which).

This clonotype was observed a handful of times. The chain combines TRBV10-3 with TRBJ2-7; D is ambiguous. The CDR3 totals 12 residues. Per the germline V gene, CDR1 is ENHRY and CDR2 is SYGVKD. Trimming stripped 4 bases from V and 12 bases from J, with 16 bases between. The chain's CDR3 is CAISAVDDTLYF. The CDR3 coding sequence is TGTGCCATCAGTGCGGTAGATGATACCCTGTACTTC.

This clonotype has at least ten counts. The V and J genes are TRBV19 and TRBJ1-1, with D perhaps TRBD1 (6 bases). Trimming took 10 bases from V and 6 from J, leaving 12 bases between them. The germline V gene has CDR1 LNHDA and CDR2 SQIVND (reference sequence). The CDR3 has 11 residues. CDR3: CATSQGPEAFF. The CDR3 nucleotides read TGTGCCACCTCACAGGGCCCTGAAGCTTTCTTT.

This clonotype was picked up many times. This chain links TRBV6-5 with TRBJ2-5, with 10 bases lining up with TRBD2. The CDR3 runs to 16 residues. The germline V gene has CDR1 MNHEY and CDR2 SVGAGI. Trimming at V came to 0 bases and at J to 1 base, leaving 2 bases not matched to a gene. CDR3 DNA: TGTGCCAGCAGTTACTCCCTAGCGGGAGCCCAAGAGACCCAGTACTTC. Amino acid sequence: CASSYSLAGAQETQYF.

This chain uses TRBV11-2 with TRBJ2-7; 8 nucleotides align to TRBD2. The V gene end was trimmed by 3 bases and the J gene end by 3 bases; junction bases not matched to a gene: 7. The CDR3 contains 15 residues. Germline V gene sequence: CDR1 SGHAT, CDR2 FQNNGV. CDR3 coding DNA: TGTGCCAGCAGCTTGTTGACTAGCGTTCTCTACGAGCAGTACTTC. As protein: CASSLLTSVLYEQYF.

V and J are TRBV5-1 and TRBJ1-1, with D possibly being TRBD1 (5 bases). Germline assignment: CDR1 SGHRS and CDR2 YFSETQ. The CDR3 runs to 13 residues. V lost 4 bases to trimming and J lost 5 bases, with 12 bases between them. The CDR3 here is CASSQVAGTEAFF. CDR3 sequence (DNA): TGCGCCAGCAGCCAGGTGGCAGGGACTGAAGCTTTCTTT.

Turning to this clonotype: The junction differs from germline at one of its ends, possibly a read error. The chain employs TRBV10-3 and TRBJ1-2; 8 nucleotides match TRBD1. The CDR3 is 14 residues long. Germline CDR1 and CDR2: ENHRY and SYGVKD. The CDR3, as DNA: TGTGCCAGCAGTGTCCCGGGACAGGACTATGGCTACACCTTC. It translates to CASSVPGQDYGYTF.

This clonotype occurred a few times. At one end, the junction sequence differs from germline, possibly due to a read error. The gene calls are TRBV19 and TRBJ1-3; D call uncertain. CDR1 is LNHDA and CDR2 is SQIVND in the germline V gene (reference sequence). The CDR3 spans 14 residues. DNA for the CDR3: TGTGTCAGTAGTTCGTGGTACTCTGGAAACACCATATATTTT. It translates to CVSSSWYSGNTIYF. Based on the CDR3 plus reference TRBV19 and TRBJ1-3, the full variable domain is DGGITQSPKYLFRKEGQNVTLSCEQNLNHDAMYWYRQDPGQGLRLIYYSQIVNDFQKGDIAEGYSVSREKKESFPLTVTSAQKNPTAFYLCVSSSWYSGNTIYFGEGSWLTVV.

V is TRBV2 and J is TRBJ1-1; D is undetermined. Trimming took off 4 bases at V and 1 base at J, with 10 bases between the two ends. This CDR3 spans 14 amino acids. The V gene's germline CDR1 is SNHLY and CDR2 FYNNEI. CDR3 DNA sequence: TGTGCCAGCAGTGGTACAATATCGAACACTGAAGCTTTCTTT. Translated, it gives CASSGTISNTEAFF.

This clonotype appeared many times. The chain employs TRBV9 and TRBJ2-1, with D tentatively TRBD2 (7 bases). Trimming took 0 bases from V and 7 from J, leaving 20 bases between them. The V gene's germline CDR1 is SGDLS and CDR2 YYNGEE. This CDR3 is 17 amino acids long. The CDR3 spells CASSVAGRRGGINEQFF. The CDR3 nucleotides are TGTGCCAGCAGCGTAGCCGGGCGGAGGGGGGGAATAAATGAGCAGTTCTTC.

This clonotype was detected only once. The chain has TRBV6-6 and TRBJ1-2; 7 positions match TRBD1. The V gene end was trimmed by 6 bases and the J gene end by 3 bases; junction bases not matched to a gene: 10. The CDR3 covers 15 residues. CDR1 MNHNY and CDR2 SVGAGI come from the germline V gene (reference sequence). DNA of the CDR3: TGTGCCAGCAGCCGTTACAGGGGTACGCACTATGGCTACACCTTC. Protein sequence: CASSRYRGTHYGYTF.

This clonotype was found many times. V and J are TRBV12-3 or TRBV12-4 and TRBJ1-2; a possible D gene is TRBD1 (5 bases). Trimming stripped 3 bases from V and 7 bases from J, with 9 bases between. The CDR3 consists of 12 residues. CDR3 coding DNA: TGTGCCAGCAGTTTTTGGAGGGGTGGCTACACCTTC. This gives the protein CASSFWRGGYTF.

This clonotype was found many times. This chain connects TRBV7-2 to TRBJ2-7; 9 positions agree with TRBD2. CDR3 length: 14 residues. Germline lookup yields CDR1 SGHTA and CDR2 FQGNSA. The ends lost 6 bases at V and 3 bases at J; junction bases unmatched: 6. For the CDR3, the DNA is TGTGCCAGCAGGTTGGGACTAGCTAACTACGAGCAGTACTTC. It encodes CASRLGLANYEQYF.

V is TRBV7-2 and J is TRBJ2-7; 10 bases fit TRBD2. CDR3 length equals 16 residues. In germline, CDR1 is SGHTA, CDR2 FQGNSA. V trimming: 7 bases; J trimming: 1 base; junction bases outside the gene matches: 10. The CDR3 loop is CASTHPLAGVSYEQYF. CDR3 DNA: TGTGCCAGCACCCACCCCCTAGCGGGAGTATCCTACGAGCAGTACTTC.

The rearrangement uses TRBV7-8 and TRBJ1-2; 7 bases line up with TRBD1. From germline, CDR1 is SGHVS and CDR2 FQNEAQ. CDR3 size: 13 residues. CDR3 nucleotides: TGTGCTACAGAACAGGGGTTCGGCGATGGCTACACCTTC. This encodes CATEQGFGDGYTF. The complete variable domain, with remaining parts taken from reference TRBV7-8 and TRBJ1-2, reads GAGVSQSPRYKVAKRGQDVALRCDPISGHVSLFWYQQALGQGPEFLTYFQNEAQLDKSGLPSDRFFAERPEGSVSTLKIQRTQQEDSAVYLCATEQGFGDGYTFGSGTRLTVV.

The rearrangement joins TRBV7-9 to TRBJ1-2, with 7 nucleotides matching TRBD1. Germline trimming cut 5 bases from V and 7 bases from J; bases unmatched to any gene: 10. The CDR3 is 14 amino acids. Per germline, CDR1 SEHNR and CDR2 FQNEAQ (reference sequence). CDR3 loop: CASSRDRAVSGYTF. CDR3 in DNA: TGTGCCAGCAGCCGAGACAGGGCCGTTTCTGGCTACACCTTC. Complete variable domain (other parts from reference TRBV7-9 and TRBJ1-2): DTGVSQNPRHKITKRGQNVTFRCDPISEHNRLYWYRQTLGQGPEFLTYFQNEAQLEKSRLLSDRFSAERPKGSFSTLEIQRTEQGDSAMYLCASSRDRAVSGYTFGSGTRLTVV.

This clonotype was picked up many times. The chain has TRBV5-4 and TRBJ2-1; perhaps TRBD2 as D (6 bases). Germline-derived CDR1 and CDR2 are SGHNT and YYREEE (reference sequence). This CDR3 spans 15 amino acids. The V end was cut by 5 bases, the J end by 0 bases, with 12 bases between. This CDR3 reads CASRSLGGSYNEQFF. The CDR3 coding sequence is TGTGCCAGCAGATCATTGGGGGGCTCCTACAATGAGCAGTTCTTC.

V usage is TRBV20-1 and J usage is TRBJ1-1; possibly TRBD1 for D (5 bases). Trimming pared 5 bases from V and 10 bases from J, leaving 20 bases between. This CDR3 has 13 residues. Germline lookup yields CDR1 DFQATT and CDR2 SNEGSKA (reference sequence). The CDR3 bases are TGCAGTGCTTCCGGGACTAGCGTCTTTGGAGCTTTCTTT. Protein sequence: CSASGTSVFGAFF.